The rows below give T cell receptor beta chains drawn from one sample of a study of cytotoxic CD8 clonotypes in ibrutinib-treated CLL. TCRdb keeps only in-frame clones here, not all; method: immunoSEQ multiplex PCR. Of about 89,000 clones detected, 60% to 80% appear once; the ten largest clones hold 32%. The source material was PBMCs, sampled after 12 months of ibrutinib treatment. The receptors were sampled from a human donor with chronic lymphocytic leukemia. The CDR3 runs from the conserved cysteine through the conserved F or W. D genes are given only for firm matches. Not every row has a clone size; where given, it reads once, few, many or a size class.

clone_size,d_call,v_call,j_call,cdr3_aa,cdr3_nt
NA,TRBD1,TRBV5-1,TRBJ2-3,CASSFLSPGQGGADTQYF,TGCGCCAGCAGCTTTCTCTCTCCGGGACAGGGGGGAGCAGATACGCAGTATTTT
once,NA,TRBV7-2,TRBJ2-3,CASSVSSGDTQYF,TGTGCCAGCAGCGTAAGCTCCGGAGATACGCAGTATTTT
NA,NA,TRBV11-2,TRBJ2-7,CASSLKAGPYEQYF,TGTGCCAGCAGCTTGAAGGCAGGCCCCTACGAGCAGTACTTC
NA,NA,TRBV5-6,TRBJ2-5,CASSLAYQETQYF,TGTGCCAGCAGCTTGGCGTACCAAGAGACCCAGTACTTC
NA,NA,TRBV7-9,TRBJ2-7,CASSFARGGSSEQYF,TGTGCCAGCAGCTTTGCCAGGGGTGGATCTAGCGAGCAGTACTTC
few,NA,TRBV5-1,TRBJ1-2,CASSLRSTDAKDYGYTF,TGCGCCAGCAGCTTGAGATCTACAGACGCCAAAGACTATGGCTACACCTTC
NA,TRBD1,TRBV11-2,TRBJ2-7,CASSLDRLGGVYEQYF,TGTGCCAGCAGCTTAGATCGTTTAGGGGGCGTTTACGAGCAGTACTTC
NA,TRBD2,TRBV7-2,TRBJ2-1,CASSWSSGGYDEQFF,TGTGCCAGCAGTTGGTCTAGCGGGGGGTATGATGAGCAGTTCTTC
once,NA,TRBV7-8,TRBJ2-7,CASSLISTYEQYF,TGTGCCAGCAGCTTAATTAGTACCTACGAGCAGTACTTC
few,TRBD1,TRBV6-1,TRBJ2-1,CASSRTGEGYEQFF,TGTGCCAGCAGTCGGACAGGGGAAGGGTATGAGCAGTTCTTC
NA,TRBD1,TRBV5-4,TRBJ2-7,CASSPGQQSYEQYF,TGTGCCAGCAGCCCGGGACAGCAGTCCTACGAGCAGTACTTC
NA,NA,TRBV10-1,TRBJ2-1,CASSYQTRDGGQFF,TGCGCCAGCAGTTACCAGACTCGGGACGGTGGGCAGTTCTTC
NA,NA,TRBV7-9,TRBJ2-1,CASSTTAYNEQFF,TGTGCCAGCAGCACGACAGCCTACAATGAGCAGTTCTTC
NA,NA,TRBV30,TRBJ2-3,CAGSRVSTDTQYF,TGTGCCGGGAGCAGGGTCAGCACAGATACGCAGTATTTT
NA,NA,TRBV6-1,TRBJ1-2,CASTGINYGYTF,TGTGCCAGCACAGGGATAAACTATGGCTACACCTTC
NA,NA,TRBV27,TRBJ2-4,CASRAGFHEYF,TGTGCCAGCAGGGCAGGGTTTCATGAGTACTTC
NA,NA,TRBV10-3,TRBJ1-1,CAISESSVNTEAFF,TGTGCCATCAGTGAGTCTTCAGTGAACACTGAAGCTTTCTTT
NA,NA,TRBV11-3,TRBJ2-1,CASSFSSRDNEQFF,TGTGCCAGCAGCTTTTCGTCCCGGGACAATGAGCAGTTCTTC
NA,NA,TRBV13,TRBJ2-2,CASSLSIFQGNTGELFF,TGTGCCAGCAGCTTATCAATCTTCCAGGGAAACACCGGGGAGCTGTTTTTT
NA,NA,TRBV2,TRBJ1-5,CASLGLNQPQHF,TGTGCCAGCTTAGGTCTAAATCAGCCCCAGCATTTT
NA,NA,TRBV18,TRBJ1-2,CASSPWTSPDYGYTF,TGTGCCAGCTCACCTTGGACGTCGCCGGACTATGGCTACACCTTC
NA,NA,TRBV5-1,TRBJ1-5,CASSFSGFSNQPQHF,TGCGCCAGCAGCTTCTCGGGGTTTAGCAATCAGCCCCAGCATTTT
NA,TRBD1,TRBV11-1,TRBJ2-2,CASSQQGGTGELFF,TGTGCCAGCAGCCAACAGGGGGGAACCGGGGAGCTGTTTTTT
NA,NA,TRBV7-9,TRBJ2-7,CASSAEVGLSSYEQYF,TGTGCCAGCAGCGCAGAAGTCGGACTCTCATCCTACGAGCAGTACTTC
NA,NA,TRBV19,TRBJ2-4,CASSIATSKNIQYF,TGTGCCAGTAGTATAGCTACCTCCAAAAACATTCAGTACTTC
NA,NA,TRBV5-1,TRBJ2-1,CASTAGVQPEYNEQFF,TGCGCCAGCACGGCGGGCGTCCAACCGGAATACAATGAGCAGTTCTTC
NA,NA,TRBV27,TRBJ2-1,CASSFETLSYNEQFF,TGTGCCAGCAGTTTTGAGACTCTGTCCTACAATGAGCAGTTCTTC
NA,NA,TRBV11-2,TRBJ2-7,CASSLVAAYEQYF,TGTGCCAGCAGCTTAGTGGCAGCCTACGAGCAGTACTTC
NA,NA,TRBV19,TRBJ1-5,CASSERGRSNQPQHF,TGTGCCAGTAGTGAGAGGGGCCGGAGCAATCAGCCCCAGCATTTT
few,NA,TRBV20-1,TRBJ1-1,CSARPIEEAFF,TGCAGTGCTAGACCCATCGAGGAAGCTTTCTTT
once,NA,TRBV4-1,TRBJ1-2,CASSQARDTPTNYGYTF,TGCGCCAGCAGCCAAGCCCGGGACACCCCTACTAACTATGGCTACACCTTC
NA,TRBD1,TRBV30,TRBJ1-4,CAWNLNRGHEKLFF,TGTGCCTGGAACCTCAACAGGGGGCATGAAAAACTGTTTTTT
NA,TRBD1,TRBV27,TRBJ1-2,CASSSGTGRGYTF,TGTGCCAGCAGTTCCGGGACAGGGCGCGGCTACACCTTC
NA,NA,TRBV5-6,TRBJ1-1,CASSWGPGRGTEAFF,TGTGCCAGCAGCTGGGGGCCCGGGAGGGGCACTGAAGCTTTCTTT
NA,TRBD1,TRBV5-1,TRBJ2-3,CASSPGQGPDTQYF,TGCGCCAGCAGCCCGGGACAGGGGCCAGATACGCAGTATTTT
NA,NA,TRBV28,TRBJ1-5,CASSPQSLQHQHF,TGTGCCAGCAGTCCCCAGAGTTTGCAGCACCAGCATTTT
NA,TRBD2,TRBV7-6,TRBJ2-3,CASSLKPPGLAGNWGTDTQYF,TGTGCCAGCAGTTTAAAACCTCCGGGACTAGCGGGGAACTGGGGCACAGATACGCAGTATTTT
NA,TRBD1,TRBV2,TRBJ1-1,CASSESGTGTEAFF,TGTGCCAGCAGTGAAAGCGGGACAGGCACTGAAGCTTTCTTT
NA,NA,TRBV27,TRBJ2-1,CASCHSRDGYNEQFF,TGTGCCAGCTGCCACTCCCGGGACGGCTACAATGAGCAGTTCTTC
NA,NA,TRBV6-1,TRBJ1-2,CASSELDNYGYTF,TGTGCCAGCAGTGAATTGGACAACTATGGCTACACCTTC
NA,NA,TRBV7-2,TRBJ2-2,CASNPQGRGTGELFF,TGTGCCAGCAACCCCCAGGGTCGCGGGACCGGGGAGCTGTTTTTT